This T cell receptor beta chain was captured in a study of T-cell reconstitution after alpha-beta-depleted transplantation in children. General study points: Expanded graft clones, several hundred of them, were reportedly the source of alpha-beta T cells about two months after transplant.

This CDR3 spans 15 amino acids. The germline V gene encodes CDR1 MRHNA and CDR2 SNTAGT. With V trimmed by 7 bases and J by 4 bases, 9 bases remained unmatched. During its preparation, the TCRbeta library received unique molecular identifiers. TCRdb called the PCR reads again in MiXCR, with one record for every CDR3 protein. The sample yields hundreds of thousands of distinct CDR3 sequences, roughly 15% seen once. This clonotype was detected only a few times. The antigen is unknown. This chain connects TRBV6-4 to TRBJ2-3; 9 nucleotides match TRBD2. This receptor was obtained from a boy in the first two years of life who had a stem cell transplant for Wiskott-Aldrich syndrome, so the T cells may come from the graft donor. Here the sequenced sample was PBMCs, mostly from graft donor cells, taken 360 days after TCRalphabeta/CD19-depleted stem cell transplant. Here the CDR3 reads CASKASGKSSDTQYF. The CDR3 DNA reads as TGTGCCAGCAAGGCTAGCGGGAAGTCTTCAGATACGCAGTATTTT.